This TCR beta chain was identified in a study of shared clonotypes between healthy human individuals. Points from the study as a whole: In the sorted subsets, rarefaction showed sequencing was incomplete despite large depth. Among non-shared clonotypes, generation probabilities were lower than among those shared by all four donors.

Note on this clone: Its antigen is not identified.

Germline CDR1 reads SGHRS; CDR2 reads YFSETQ. CDR3 size: 16 residues. Each subset's genomic DNA was shared equally among a number of immunoSEQ plates. The repertoire was sequenced with immunoSEQ multiplex PCR; TCRdb's copy has only in-frame clones and lacks some. The data hold 2 million to 2.5 million clones, with around 95% observed a single time. Specimen: naive CD4+ T cells sorted from blood. Subset defined: CD45RA+ positively selected. The clonotype comes from a young man in good health. V gene TRBV5-1 combines with J gene TRBJ2-5; 9 bases fit TRBD1. The J call may be mistaken, given a closer DNA end match to TRBJ2-7. The CDR3 coding sequence is TGCGCCAGCAGCTTGGCCGGGACAGGGAGCTCCTACGAGCAGTACTTC. Its translation: CASSLAGTGSSYEQYF.